This is a list of T cell receptor beta chains from one sample in a study of Ad26.COV2.S vaccination and SARS-CoV-2 variants. Profiling relied on immunoSEQ multiplex PCR, and the TCRdb table lists in-frame clones only, not all of them. Of some 480,000 clones listed, 87% are singletons. Sequencing used peripheral blood, obtained in a trial of Ad26.COV2.S vaccine versus placebo. The receptor source for this set is a person aged 18 to 65 who received the Ad26.COV2.S COVID-19 vaccine or a placebo. CDR3s include the opening cysteine and the closing phenylalanine or tryptophan. D genes are given only for firm matches. Clone size appears in some rows only: once, few, many, or a class for an expanded clone.

CDR3nt	CDR3aa	abundance	v_gene	j_gene	d_gene
TGTGCCAGCAGTTTGCGGTGGGGGGCCGGGGAGCTGTTTTTT	CASSLRWGAGELFF	.	TRBV28	TRBJ2-2	.
TGTGCCAGTACCATGGGGGACAGGGGCGACAATGAGCAGTTCTTC	CASTMGDRGDNEQFF	.	TRBV19	TRBJ2-1	TRBD1
TGTGCCAGCAGACAGACGACAGGAGCCTACGAGCAGTACTTC	CASRQTTGAYEQYF	few	TRBV6-5	TRBJ2-7	.
TGTGCCAGCAGTTTCGGAGGAATTAACTATGGCTACACCTTC	CASSFGGINYGYTF	.	TRBV27	TRBJ1-2	.
TGTGCCAGTAGTATTTCAGGAAACTATGGCTACACCTTC	CASSISGNYGYTF	.	TRBV19	TRBJ1-2	.
TGTGCCAGCAGCCCTCACGGGGGAGCCCCCCTCGAGCAGTACTTC	CASSPHGGAPLEQYF	.	TRBV5-4	TRBJ2-7	.
TGCGCCAGCAGCTTACTCCCCCCTAACTATGGCTACACCTTC	CASSLLPPNYGYTF	.	TRBV5-1	TRBJ1-2	.
TGTGCCATCTCGGGGGGTGGCACCGGGGAGCTGTTTTTT	CAISGGGTGELFF	.	TRBV15	TRBJ2-2	TRBD2
TGTGCCAGCAGGAAAGGGGGTAGCTACAATGAGCAGTTCTTC	CASRKGGSYNEQFF	.	TRBV28	TRBJ2-1	.
TGTGCCAGCACCCACGTCGGAAAAGGGGCCAACGTCCTGACTTTC	CASTHVGKGANVLTF	.	TRBV6-5	TRBJ2-6	.
TGCGCCAGCAGCCAAGAGACAGGCTCCAGCTCCTATAATTCACCCCTCCACTTT	CASSQETGSSSYNSPLHF	.	TRBV4-3	TRBJ1-6	.
TGTGCCAGCAGTTACGACACCTCGGTGAACACTGAAGCTTTCTTT	CASSYDTSVNTEAFF	.	TRBV6-5	TRBJ1-1	.
TGTGCCAGCAGTGAAGAGGGGCCGCTTGAAAAACTGTTTTTT	CASSEEGPLEKLFF	.	TRBV2	TRBJ1-4	.
TGTGCCAGCAGCCGGGGCGGGCTTGAAAAACTGTTTTTT	CASSRGGLEKLFF	.	TRBV11-2	TRBJ1-4	.
TGTGCCAGCAGTTCGACAGGGGGAGGTAACACTGAAGCTTTCTTT	CASSSTGGGNTEAFF	.	TRBV28	TRBJ1-1	TRBD1
TGTGCCAGCAGTCATACAGGGGGGCGAAACACTGAAGCTTTCTTT	CASSHTGGRNTEAFF	.	TRBV6-5	TRBJ1-1	TRBD1
TGTGCCAGTAGTATGGTGTCCATTAGCGGGACCTCCTACAATGAGCAGTTCTTC	CASSMVSISGTSYNEQFF	.	TRBV19	TRBJ2-1	TRBD2
TGTGCCAGCAGCGTAGCTACTGAGTTGAGTGAAGCTTTCTTT	CASSVATELSEAFF	.	TRBV9	TRBJ1-1	.
TGTGCCAGTAGTATTGGTAGCCCTGTACCGGAGCAGTTCTTC	CASSIGSPVPEQFF	.	TRBV19	TRBJ2-1	.
TGTGCCAGCAGTGAAGCGGGACTAGCGAAATACAATGAGCAGTTCTTC	CASSEAGLAKYNEQFF	.	TRBV2	TRBJ2-1	TRBD2
TGTGCCATCAGTGAGTCGGCTAGCGGGAGTGAACAGTACTTC	CAISESASGSEQYF	.	TRBV10-3	TRBJ2-7	TRBD2
TGTGCCAGCAGTATGACTAGTAGGGTTTTGGCCGGGGAGCTGTTTTTT	CASSMTSRVLAGELFF	.	TRBV27	TRBJ2-2	.
TGTGCCAGCAGCTCCGCTCCAGGGGGCGGCGAGCAGTACTTC	CASSSAPGGGEQYF	.	TRBV7-8	TRBJ2-7	TRBD1
TGTGCCAGCAGCCAATTGAGTGCAGATAATTCACCCCTCCACTTT	CASSQLSADNSPLHF	.	TRBV16	TRBJ1-6	.
TGTGCCATCAGTGTGAGTGGGGGTGTCAGGGGTGGACAAGCGGGAGTACCCTACGAGCAGTACTTC	CAISVSGGVRGGQAGVPYEQYF	.	TRBV10-3	TRBJ2-7	TRBD2
TGTGCCAGCAGTTGGGGTGGGGTGAGTGGCTACACCTTC	CASSWGGVSGYTF	.	TRBV12-3/TRBV12-4	TRBJ1-2	.
TGTGCCAGCAGCCTATCGGACAGGGTGACCTATAATTCACCCCTCCACTTT	CASSLSDRVTYNSPLHF	.	TRBV3-1/TRBV3-2	TRBJ1-6	TRBD1
TGTGCCAGCAGTGTTCTGCGTGAGCAGTTCTTC	CASSVLREQFF	few	TRBV2	TRBJ2-1	.
TGTGCCAGCAGCCACGCTACTAGCGGAGCCTACGAGCAGTACTTC	CASSHATSGAYEQYF	.	TRBV3-1/TRBV3-2	TRBJ2-7	TRBD2
TGCGCCAGCAGTCGGTTGTTACTGAGCTCTGATTATGGCTACACCTTC	CASSRLLLSSDYGYTF	.	TRBV10-2	TRBJ1-2	.
TGTGCCAGCAGCCCCCGGGACAGGCCCACTCAGGGCTACACCTTC	CASSPRDRPTQGYTF	.	TRBV9	TRBJ1-2	TRBD1
TGCGCCAGCAGCTTGGCCGGGACCATGAACACTGAAGCTTTCTTT	CASSLAGTMNTEAFF	.	TRBV5-1	TRBJ1-1	.
TGTGCCAGCAGCCCAGGGTTGAGCGGCTACACCTTC	CASSPGLSGYTF	few	TRBV5-5	TRBJ1-2	.
TGTGCCTGGAGAGGCAGAGAGAACACTGAAGCTTTCTTT	CAWRGRENTEAFF	.	TRBV30	TRBJ1-1	.
TGTGCCACCAGTGACACCCCGGGCACCTACAATGAGCAGTTCTTC	CATSDTPGTYNEQFF	.	TRBV24-1	TRBJ2-1	.
TGTGCCAGCAGTCGCCCGGGACAGGGAGGCGAGCAGTACTTC	CASSRPGQGGEQYF	.	TRBV6-5	TRBJ2-7	TRBD1
TGTGCCAGCAGTTATTCCAACAGAGGGACCGGGGAGCTGTTTTTT	CASSYSNRGTGELFF	few	TRBV6-5	TRBJ2-2	.
TGTGCCATCAGTGAAACGGAAAGCTCCTACAATGAGCAGTTCTTC	CAISETESSYNEQFF	.	TRBV10-3	TRBJ2-1	.
TGTGCCAGCAGCACTCTGTCAGGGACAGGGGCTCCGCAGTACTTC	CASSTLSGTGAPQYF	once	TRBV7-2	TRBJ2-7	TRBD1
TGTGCCAGCAGCCCCCGGGGAGGACTACCTACCTACAATGAGCAGTTCTTC	CASSPRGGLPTYNEQFF	.	TRBV7-2	TRBJ2-1	.
TGTGCCAGCAGTCCCCTTGCCTTAGGCACAGATACGCAGTATTTT	CASSPLALGTDTQYF	many	TRBV28	TRBJ2-3	.
TGTGCCTGGAGTGTAGGGTCGGGATATGGCTACACCTTC	CAWSVGSGYGYTF	.	TRBV30	TRBJ1-2	.
TGCGCCAGCAGCGTGGGGACTATCAATGAGCAGTTCTTC	CASSVGTINEQFF	.	TRBV5-1	TRBJ2-1	TRBD2
TGTGCCAGCTCACCAGGGGGACTAGCGGATCCCTACGAGCAGTACTTC	CASSPGGLADPYEQYF	.	TRBV18	TRBJ2-7	TRBD2
TGTGCCAGTAGACCGGGGGCAACTGGAAACACCATATATTTT	CASRPGATGNTIYF	many	TRBV19	TRBJ1-3	.
TGTGCCAGCAGCTTAGCGATTGGCCAGGGGGCCGGAAACACCATATATTTT	CASSLAIGQGAGNTIYF	.	TRBV7-2	TRBJ1-3	TRBD1
TGTGCCAGCAGCAAGGGCTTTTTGGGCGAGGGCACAGATACGCAGTATTTT	CASSKGFLGEGTDTQYF	.	TRBV4-2	TRBJ2-3	.
TGTGCCAGCAGCTTAGCTGCCGGGACTAGCGGAGAGACCCAGTACTTC	CASSLAAGTSGETQYF	few	TRBV11-2	TRBJ2-5	TRBD2
TGTGCCAGTAGTATGAGGGGGACTTCCTACAATGAGCAGTTCTTC	CASSMRGTSYNEQFF	.	TRBV19	TRBJ2-1	.
TGTGCCAGCAGCTTAGGTCCCCCAAATAAAGTTAGCACAGATACGCAGTATTTT	CASSLGPPNKVSTDTQYF	.	TRBV13	TRBJ2-3	.
TGTGCCAGCAGCCAAGTGGTTGGGGCGGGAGGGACCTACGAGCAGTACTTC	CASSQVVGAGGTYEQYF	.	TRBV4-2	TRBJ2-7	TRBD2
TGTGCCAGCAGCGTAGCGGGGACACTCGGGGAATATGAGCAGTTCTTC	CASSVAGTLGEYEQFF	.	TRBV9	TRBJ2-1	.